What follows are 30 T cell receptor beta chains derived from one specimen sequenced in a study of cytomegalovirus exposure and HLA in healthy donors. This PCR relied on a set of 60 Vbeta primers and 13 Jbeta primers. Assay used: immunoSEQ multiplex PCR; TCRdb lists only in-frame clones, some missing. This sample has 180,000 or so clones, with over 70% found just once. Sequences were obtained from PBMCs. Source of these receptors: a male donor in good health and CMV-seronegative.

V is TRBV4-3 and J is TRBJ2-5, with TRBD2 matching 7 bases. The CDR3 loop spans 13 amino acids. Germline CDR1 LGHNA, CDR2 YSLEER. V lost 0 bases to trimming and J lost 5 bases; unmatched junction nucleotides: 0. The CDR3 coding sequence is TGCGCCAGCAGCCAAGAGGGAGGGGAGACCCAGTACTTC. Translation gives CASSQEGGETQYF.

The genes are TRBV7-3 and TRBJ2-2; D gene ambiguous. From germline, CDR1 is SGHTA and CDR2 FQGTGA. This CDR3 comprises 13 residues. V lost 0 bases and J lost 5, with 4 bases in between. As DNA, the CDR3 is TGTGCCAGCAGCTTAACCCTTACCGGGGAGCTGTTTTTT. Protein product: CASSLTLTGELFF. Filled out from reference TRBV7-3 and TRBJ2-2, the complete variable domain reads GAGVSQTPSNKVTEKGKYVELRCDPISGHTALYWYRQSLGQGPEFLIYFQGTGAADDSGLPNDRFFAVRPEGSVSTLKIQRTERGDSAVYLCASSLTLTGELFFGEGSRLTVL.

V gene TRBV19 combines with J gene TRBJ2-1; maybe TRBD2 (5 bases). The length of the CDR3 is 13 residues. Germline V gives CDR1 LNHDA, CDR2 SQIVND (reference sequence). The V and J ends lost 5 bases and 5 bases respectively, with 10 bases between them. The CDR3 protein is CASSLPGNNEQFF. DNA of the CDR3: TGTGCCAGTAGTCTACCCGGGAACAATGAGCAGTTCTTC.

CDR3 in amino acids: CASTDLSGNQPQHF. The CDR3, as DNA: TGTGCCAGCACCGACTTGAGCGGCAATCAGCCCCAGCATTTT. The chain combines TRBV6-6 with TRBJ1-5, with D unclear. V was cut by 7 bases and J by 2 bases, with 12 bases left in between. CDR1 and CDR2 (germline): MNHNY, SVGAGI (reference sequence). The CDR3 runs 14 residues.

This clone was recorded once. The gene calls are TRBV18 and TRBJ1-4; 9 nucleotides align to TRBD1. The V and J ends lost 4 bases and 8 bases, in that order; junction bases with no gene match: 8. The CDR3 runs to 15 residues. Germline V gene sequence: CDR1 KGHSH, CDR2 LQKENI. CDR3 nucleotides: TGTGCCAGCTCACAACCGGGACAGGGTGGCGAAAAACTGTTTTTT. This sequence encodes CASSQPGQGGEKLFF. The full variable domain, completed using reference TRBV18 and TRBJ1-4, is NAGVMQNPRHLVRRRGQEARLRCSPMKGHSHVYWYRQLPEEGLKFMVYLQKENIIDESGMPKERFSAEFPKEGPSILRIQQVVRGDSAAYFCASSQPGQGGEKLFFGSGTQLSVL.

The chain links TRBV28 to TRBJ1-1, with D possibly TRBD1 on 5 matching bases. V was shortened by 4 bases and J by 7 bases, with 10 bases between the two germline ends. The germline CDR1 and CDR2 sequences are MDHEN and SYDVKM. The CDR3 spans 12 residues. Here the CDR3 reads CASSSGTSEAFF. The DNA of the CDR3 is TGTGCCAGCAGTTCCGGGACTAGTGAAGCTTTCTTT.

This sequence joins TRBV6-5 and TRBJ2-7; TRBD1 might be the D (5 bases). Germline lookup yields CDR1 MNHEY and CDR2 SVGAGI. The V and J ends lost 2 bases and 2 bases respectively, with 7 bases between them. There are 13 residues in the CDR3. CDR3 sequence reads: CASSYDRAYEQYF. The CDR3 nucleotides read TGTGCCAGCAGTTACGACAGAGCCTACGAGCAGTACTTC.

The V gene is TRBV6-1, the J gene TRBJ1-1; 7 bases are a match to TRBD1. Looked up from germline, CDR1 is MNHNS and CDR2 is SASEGT. The CDR3 spans 15 residues. Trimming removed 7 bases from V and 0 bases from J; junction bases left unmatched: 8. The CDR3 reads CASIRDRLMNTEAFF. DNA of the CDR3: TGTGCCAGCATCCGGGACAGACTAATGAACACTGAAGCTTTCTTT.

The J gene is TRBJ2-5, the V gene TRBV5-1; D is perhaps TRBD2 (5 bases). This CDR3 spans 11 amino acids. Trimming took 5 bases from V and 5 from J, leaving 7 bases between them. The germline CDR1 and CDR2 sequences are SGHRS and YFSETQ. Here the CDR3 DNA reads TGCGCCAGCAGGGAGGTGGAGACCCAGTACTTC. Translated: CASREVETQYF.

The chain has TRBV30 and TRBJ1-5, with a weak D call TRBD1 (6 bases). V lost 4 bases to trimming and J lost 4 bases, with 11 bases between them. The CDR3 is 13 amino acids. Germline lookup yields CDR1 GTSNPN and CDR2 SVGIG (reference sequence). The CDR3 loop reads CAWILQGNQPQHF. CDR3 DNA: TGTGCCTGGATACTACAGGGAAATCAGCCCCAGCATTTT.

Note on this clone: The germline gene is not matched at one end of the junction; a read error may be the cause. Different DNA sequences within this sample yield the same CDR3. The rearrangement links TRBV6-5 to TRBJ1-1; D unclear. CDR1 and CDR2 (germline): MNHEY, SVGAGI. There are 12 residues in the CDR3. CDR3 nucleotides: TGCGCCAGCACCCCGCTAGGCGGAGGAGCTTTCTTT. Translating it yields CASTPLGGGAFF.

A single count supports this clone. V gene TRBV27 combines with J gene TRBJ2-1, with TRBD2 matching 7 bases. This CDR3 region has 15 residues. Germline-derived CDR1 and CDR2 are MNHEY and SMNVEV (reference sequence). V dropped 5 bases and J dropped 7; count of bases not matched to a gene: 11. The CDR3 reads CASSTAGVPGNEQFF. CDR3 coding DNA: TGTGCCAGCAGTACGGCGGGGGTACCGGGGAATGAGCAGTTCTTC.

This chain links TRBV7-2 with TRBJ2-1, with D unresolved. This CDR3 is 13 amino acids long. Per the germline V gene, CDR1 is SGHTA and CDR2 is FQGNSA. The germline V and J ends were trimmed by 1 base and 5 bases, with 6 bases remaining between them. CDR3 in DNA: TGTGCCAGCAGCTTAGAACTCGACAATGAGCAGTTCTTC. It specifies CASSLELDNEQFF.

CDR3 nucleotides: TGCGCCAGCAGCTTTCGGACAGGAATCACTGAAGCTTTCTTT. As protein: CASSFRTGITEAFF. The rearrangement joins TRBV5-1 to TRBJ1-1, with TRBD1 matching 7 bases. Germline assignment: CDR1 SGHRS and CDR2 YFSETQ. This CDR3 spans 14 amino acids. The trim removed 2 bases at V and 4 bases at J, leaving 5 bases unmatched.

This clone was counted a few times. Different DNA sequences within this sample yield the same CDR3. V gene TRBV6-1 combines with J gene TRBJ1-5; perhaps TRBD1 as D (5 bases). Trimming took 0 bases from V and 2 from J, leaving 5 bases between them. The CDR3 has 14 amino acids. Germline V lookup: CDR1 MNHNS, CDR2 SASEGT. CDR3 coding DNA: TGTGCCAGCAGTGAAGCAGGGGGCAATCAGCCCCAGCATTTT. It codes for CASSEAGGNQPQHF.

In this sample, this clone turned up a few times. V gene TRBV28 combines with J gene TRBJ2-1; TRBD2 matches at 9 bases. Unmatched junction bases numbered 1, after V lost 5 bases and J lost 2 bases. CDR3 length: 14 residues. Germline V gene sequence: CDR1 MDHEN, CDR2 SYDVKM. CDR3 in amino acids: CASSPSGTYNEQFF. The CDR3 nucleotides read TGTGCCAGCAGTCCTAGCGGGACCTACAATGAGCAGTTCTTC.

The genes are TRBV12-5 and TRBJ2-5; perhaps TRBD2 as D (5 bases). This CDR3 has 13 residues. V dropped 0 bases and J dropped 4 bases, with 6 bases sitting between them. Looked up from germline, CDR1 is LGHNT and CDR2 is FRNRAP. CDR3 region: CASGLVGGETQYF. For the CDR3, the DNA is TGTGCTAGTGGTTTGGTCGGAGGAGAGACCCAGTACTTC.

The V and J genes are TRBV19 and TRBJ1-5; D not certain. With 5 bases removed from V and 1 base from J, the gap between germline ends came to 12 bases. This CDR3 comprises 15 residues. Germline V gene data show CDR1 as LNHDA and CDR2 as SQIVND (reference sequence). CDR3: CASSFYDVSNQPQHF. The CDR3 nucleotides are TGTGCCAGTAGTTTCTACGATGTAAGCAATCAGCCCCAGCATTTT.

The chain couples TRBV6-5 to TRBJ2-1; 8 bases align to TRBD1. Germline-derived CDR1 and CDR2 are MNHEY and SVGAGI. This CDR3 has 12 amino acids. J lost 6 bases, V lost 6 bases, and 1 base had no gene match. The CDR3 loop is CASRTGVNEQFF. CDR3 DNA sequence: TGTGCCAGCAGGACAGGGGTCAATGAGCAGTTCTTC.

With respect to this clone: The same CDR3 can be traced to other DNA sequences in this sample. The chain links TRBV30 to TRBJ2-5; D ambiguous. Near its end, the DNA agrees better with TRBJ2-7, so the J call may be wrong. The V gene's germline CDR1 is GTSNPN and CDR2 SVGIG (reference sequence). The CDR3 length is 11 residues. CDR3 sequence reads: CAWSVSYEQYF. DNA for the CDR3: TGTGCCTGGAGTGTTTCCTACGAGCAGTACTTC.

The chain combines TRBV5-6 with TRBJ1-2; weak D call: TRBD1 (5 bases). Trimming took 0 bases from V and 4 from J, leaving 16 bases between them. There are 16 residues in the CDR3. Germline V gives CDR1 SGHDT, CDR2 YYEEEE. The CDR3 spells CASSLAFQGPGYGYTF. Here the CDR3 DNA reads TGTGCCAGCAGCTTGGCTTTTCAGGGTCCAGGCTATGGCTACACCTTC.

The rearrangement links TRBV19 to TRBJ1-5; maybe TRBD1 (5 bases). The germline gives CDR1 LNHDA, CDR2 SQIVND (reference sequence). V lost 1 base, J lost 3 bases, and 10 bases lay in between. This CDR3 has 15 amino acids. CDR3: CASSIGRDLNQPQHF. The CDR3 bases are TGTGCCAGTAGTATAGGGAGGGACCTCAATCAGCCCCAGCATTTT.

This chain connects TRBV30 to TRBJ1-5, with D perhaps TRBD1 (5 bases). The germline V gene encodes CDR1 GTSNPN and CDR2 SVGIG (reference sequence). The CDR3 has 13 residues. Trimming took off 5 bases at V and 7 bases at J, with 15 bases between the two ends. DNA for the CDR3: TGTGCCTGGGCCCGGGGCGGGGTGCAGCCCCAGCATTTT. Translation: CAWARGGVQPQHF.

V and J are TRBV6-5 and TRBJ1-1, with D perhaps matching TRBD1 (5 bases). The CDR3 extends over 12 amino acids. The V and J ends lost 4 bases and 10 bases respectively, with 13 bases between them. CDR1 and CDR2 from the germline V gene are MNHEY and SVGAGI. CDR3: CASSLVGEVAFF. CDR3 coding DNA: TGTGCCAGCAGTTTAGTGGGGGAGGTAGCTTTCTTT.

The chain joins TRBV9 to TRBJ2-1, with D perhaps matching TRBD1 (5 bases). V shed 0 bases and J shed 6 bases, with 10 bases lying between them. Germline V gene sequence: CDR1 SGDLS, CDR2 YYNGEE. The CDR3 sequence is 14 residues long. The CDR3 DNA follows: TGTGCCAGCAGCGTAGGGGGCGGAAGCAATGAGCAGTTCTTC. Translating it yields CASSVGGGSNEQFF.

V usage is TRBV6-1 and J usage is TRBJ2-7; 10 bases fit TRBD2. Germline V gives CDR1 MNHNS, CDR2 SASEGT. The CDR3 runs 14 residues. V gave up 6 bases and J gave up 1 base; unmatched junction bases: 3. The CDR3 DNA reads TGTGCCAGCAGGGAACTAGCGGGATCCTACGAGCAGTACTTC. Its translation is CASRELAGSYEQYF.

This chain connects TRBV19 to TRBJ1-5, with D possibly being TRBD1 (5 bases). The CDR3 covers 15 residues. Trimming removed 6 bases at V and 4 bases at J, with 16 bases between. Per the germline V gene, CDR1 is LNHDA and CDR2 is SQIVND (reference sequence). CDR3 in DNA: TGTGCCAGTAGGGGGATCCAGGGTGGTAATCAGCCCCAGCATTTT. Its translation: CASRGIQGGNQPQHF.

This chain joins TRBV6-1 and TRBJ2-7; D perhaps matches TRBD1 (7 bases). Trimming left V 8 bases short and J 6 bases short, with 11 bases between. Germline V lookup: CDR1 MNHNS, CDR2 SASEGT. The CDR3 loop spans 11 amino acids. The chain's CDR3 is CASGQGGEQYF. DNA for the CDR3: TGTGCCAGCGGCCAGGGGGGCGAGCAGTACTTC.

The V gene is TRBV7-2, the J gene TRBJ1-5; possible D gene TRBD1, 5 bases. The CDR3 runs to 16 residues. Trimming took 4 bases from V and 2 from J, leaving 15 bases between them. Germline CDR1 reads SGHTA; CDR2 reads FQGNSA. The CDR3 coding sequence is TGTGCCAGCAGCTCCCCATCCGGGGGTGGCAATCAGCCCCAGCATTTT. Translating gives CASSSPSGGGNQPQHF.

This clone was seen a handful of times. The chain is built from TRBV6-5 and TRBJ1-2; 8 bases line up with TRBD1. J was trimmed by 7 bases and V by 2 bases; bases with no gene match: 9. This CDR3 is 15 amino acids long. Germline lookup yields CDR1 MNHEY and CDR2 SVGAGI. DNA of the CDR3: TGTGCCAGCAGTTACGTGGACAGGGAACTGACTGGCTACACCTTC. This sequence encodes CASSYVDRELTGYTF.